This T cell receptor (beta chain) was retrieved from a study of blood T cell repertoires in COVID-19. Sequencing was performed with immunoSEQ multiplex PCR; in TCRdb, only in-frame clones are kept and a portion is missing. The table shows approximately 100,000 clones, with more than 80% occurring only once. Sequencing input: peripheral blood. The TCR comes from a human donor in a cohort sampled during active COVID-19.

The CDR3 loop reads CASSLRQGYEQYF. CDR3 in DNA: TGTGCCAGCAGCTTACGACAGGGCTACGAGCAGTACTTC. V and J are TRBV7-7 and TRBJ2-7; 7 positions agree with TRBD1. V dropped 2 bases and J dropped 3; count of bases not matched to a gene: 1. This CDR3 has 13 amino acids. CDR1 is SSHAT, CDR2 FNYEAQ, per germline (reference sequence). Complete variable domain (other parts from reference TRBV7-7 and TRBJ2-7): GAGVSQSPRYKVTKRGQDVTLRCDPISSHATLYWYQQALGQGPEFLTYFNYEAQPDKSGLPSDRFSAERPEGSISTLTIQRTEQRDSAMYRCASSLRQGYEQYFGPGTRLTVT.